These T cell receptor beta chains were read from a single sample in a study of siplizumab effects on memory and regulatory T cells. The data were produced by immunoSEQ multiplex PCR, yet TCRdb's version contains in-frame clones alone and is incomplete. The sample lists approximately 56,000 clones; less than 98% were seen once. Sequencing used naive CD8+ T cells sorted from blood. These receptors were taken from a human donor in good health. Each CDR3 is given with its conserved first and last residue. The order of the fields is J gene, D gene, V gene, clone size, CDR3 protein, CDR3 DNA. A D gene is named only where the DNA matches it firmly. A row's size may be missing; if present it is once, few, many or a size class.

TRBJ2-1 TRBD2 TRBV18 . CASSREGSGNEQFF TGTGCCAGCTCACGGGAGGGGTCCGGCAATGAGCAGTTCTTC
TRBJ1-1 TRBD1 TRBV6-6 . CASSGQGAGEAFF TGTGCCAGCAGTGGACAGGGGGCTGGCGAGGCTTTCTTT
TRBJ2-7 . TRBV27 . CASSYGVGTYEQYF TGTGCCAGCAGTTACGGAGTTGGTACCTACGAGCAGTACTTC
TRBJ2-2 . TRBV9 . CASSGGLAVVAGELFF TGTGCCAGCAGCGGTGGTTTAGCGGTGGTAGCGGGGGAGCTGTTTTTT
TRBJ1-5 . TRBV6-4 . CASSDEGSGWGQPQHF TGTGCCAGCAGTGACGAAGGGTCAGGGTGGGGGCAGCCCCAGCATTTT
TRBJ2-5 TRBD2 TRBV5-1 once CASSDWEGIIQETQYF TGCGCCAGCAGCGATTGGGAGGGAATAATACAAGAGACCCAGTACTTC
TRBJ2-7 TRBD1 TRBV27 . CASYRQGAVYEQYF TGTGCCAGCTACCGACAGGGGGCGGTCTACGAGCAGTACTTC
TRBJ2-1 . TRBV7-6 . CASSSGPGRDNEQFF TGTGCCAGCAGCTCCGGACCAGGGCGGGACAATGAGCAGTTCTTC
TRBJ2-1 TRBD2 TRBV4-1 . CASSQVTSGSSNEQFF TGCGCCAGCAGCCAAGTGACTAGCGGGAGTTCAAATGAGCAGTTCTTC
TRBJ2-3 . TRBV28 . CASTLLGGLGTQYF TGTGCCAGCACTCTCTTGGGGGGCCTGGGTACGCAGTATTTT
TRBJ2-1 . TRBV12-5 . CASGLVGGLNEQFF TGTGCTAGTGGTTTGGTAGGAGGTCTCAATGAGCAGTTCTTC
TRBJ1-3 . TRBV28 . CASSRRGSGNTIYF TGTGCCAGCAGTCGACGGGGGTCTGGAAACACCATATATTTT
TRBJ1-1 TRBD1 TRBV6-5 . CASSTRQGGTEAFF TGTGCCAGCAGTACCAGACAGGGCGGCACTGAAGCTTTCTTT
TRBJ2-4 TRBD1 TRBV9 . CASSAQGNIQYF TGTGCCAGCAGCGCACAGGGGAACATTCAGTACTTC
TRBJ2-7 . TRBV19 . CASSSPDTSYEQYF TGTGCCAGTAGTTCCCCCGACACCTCCTACGAGCAGTACTTC
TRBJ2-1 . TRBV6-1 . CASSELAGGDNEQFF TGTGCCAGCAGTGAATTGGCCGGAGGGGACAATGAGCAGTTCTTC
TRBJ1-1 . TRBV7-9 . CASSPDTWGGRTEAFF TGTGCCAGCAGCCCCGATACGTGGGGTGGTCGCACTGAAGCTTTCTTT
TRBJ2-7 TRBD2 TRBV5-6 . CASWLWREPTYEQYF TGTGCCAGCTGGCTTTGGCGGGAGCCAACCTACGAGCAGTACTTC
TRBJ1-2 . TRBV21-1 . CASSSKGYTF TGTGCCAGCAGCAGTAAAGGCTACACCTTC
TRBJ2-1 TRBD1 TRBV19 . CASRLGDSSYNEQFF TGTGCCAGTAGATTGGGGGACAGCTCCTACAATGAGCAGTTCTTC
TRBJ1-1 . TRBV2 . CASTGILNTEAFF TGTGCCAGCACTGGCATATTGAACACTGAAGCTTTCTTT
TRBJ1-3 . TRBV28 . CASSLFFSGNTIYF TGTGCCAGCAGTTTATTTTTCTCTGGAAACACCATATATTTT
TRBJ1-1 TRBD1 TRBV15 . CATSGMGQGNTEAFF TGTGCCACCAGCGGAATGGGACAGGGGAACACTGAAGCTTTCTTT
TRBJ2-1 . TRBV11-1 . CASSLGTNEQFF TGTGCCAGCAGCTTAGGCACGAATGAGCAGTTCTTC
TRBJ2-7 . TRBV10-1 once CASSDAGRDYEQYF TGCGCCAGCAGTGATGCAGGAAGGGACTACGAGCAGTACTTC
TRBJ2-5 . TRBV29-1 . CSVEDFHSYRVAETQYF TGCAGCGTTGAAGATTTCCACTCTTACAGGGTCGCGGAGACCCAGTACTTC
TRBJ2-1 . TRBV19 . CASTLGAGYNEQFF TGTGCCAGTACCCTCGGCGCCGGGTACAATGAGCAGTTCTTC
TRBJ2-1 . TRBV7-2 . CASSPSPLGGREQFF TGTGCCAGCAGCCCCAGCCCCCTCGGGGGCCGGGAGCAGTTCTTC
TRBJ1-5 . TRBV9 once CASSEDGGTNQPQHF TGTGCCAGCAGCGAGGATGGGGGCACCAATCAGCCCCAGCATTTT
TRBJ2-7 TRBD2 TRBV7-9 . CASSRTSGRYEQYF TGTGCCAGCAGCCGGACTAGCGGGAGATACGAGCAGTACTTC
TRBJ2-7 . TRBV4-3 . CASSQEDSYEQYF TGCGCCAGCAGCCAAGAGGACTCCTACGAGCAGTACTTC
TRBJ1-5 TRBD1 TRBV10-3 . CAISEFGTGERQPQHF TGTGCCATCAGTGAGTTCGGGACAGGGGAAAGACAGCCCCAGCATTTT
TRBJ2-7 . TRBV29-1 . CSVGSSAYEQYF TGCAGCGTTGGGTCCTCTGCCTACGAGCAGTACTTC
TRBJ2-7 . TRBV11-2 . CASSLWDNSYEQYF TGTGCCAGCAGCTTATGGGACAACTCCTACGAGCAGTACTTC
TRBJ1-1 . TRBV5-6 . CASSLLGGENTEAFF TGTGCCAGCAGCTTGTTGGGCGGAGAGAACACTGAAGCTTTCTTT
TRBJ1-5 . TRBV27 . CATASGSNQPQHF TGTGCTACAGCATCAGGTAGCAATCAGCCCCAGCATTTT
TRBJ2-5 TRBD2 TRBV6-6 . CASSSSGTVVKETQYF TGTGCCAGCAGTTCTAGCGGGACGGTGGTAAAAGAGACCCAGTACTTC
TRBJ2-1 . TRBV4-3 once CASSPYGPGTTHYNEQFF TGCGCCAGCAGCCCTTATGGGCCAGGGACAACACATTACAATGAGCAGTTCTTC
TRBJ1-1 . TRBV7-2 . CASSLRGDTEAFF TGTGCCAGCAGCTTGCGGGGGGACACTGAAGCTTTCTTT
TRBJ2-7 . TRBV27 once CASSLKGSNSYEQYF TGTGCCAGCAGTTTAAAGGGGTCTAACTCCTACGAGCAGTACTTC